In its sample, the clone carrying this T cell receptor (beta chain) was seen once. These data are taken from a study of blood T cell repertoires in COVID-19. CDR3 length equals 16 residues. V was cut by 0 bases and J by 8 bases, with 20 bases left in between. Per germline, CDR1 SGDLS and CDR2 YYNGEE. Those enrolled, adults aged 18 to 89 years, came from about 24 US areas. Cohorts were assigned according to the clinical history that participants reported. The data were produced by immunoSEQ multiplex PCR, yet TCRdb's version contains in-frame clones alone and is incomplete. The repertoire holds approximately 160,000 clones, with around 84% as singletons.

The chain recombines TRBV9 with TRBJ1-2; D gene unclear. This clonotype was obtained from a man aged 35 to 55 who had recovered from COVID-19. Source material: PBMCs or T cells enriched from blood (not recorded which). CDR3 coding DNA: TGTGCCAGCAGCGTAGATGTCCAAGAGCCGGGGTGGGGCTACACCTTC. This sequence encodes CASSVDVQEPGWGYTF.